The entry below gives a single T cell receptor beta chain sequence along with its context. The data are from a study of T cell changes during pregnancy in multiple sclerosis. Assay: immunoSEQ multiplex PCR; the TCRdb copy retains only in-frame clones and omits some. The table lists about 77,000 clones, roughly 90% of them singletons, with less than 2.5% in the top ten. V was trimmed by 6 bases and J by 4 bases, leaving 16 bases between them. Germline V gives CDR1 MDHEN, CDR2 SYDVKM. The CDR3 sequence is 15 residues long. The rearrangement uses TRBV28 and TRBJ1-3; D is possibly TRBD1 (6 bases). Sample: peripheral blood, taken before pregnancy. This receptor was identified in a female donor with multiple sclerosis, enrolled in a pregnancy study. CDR3 sequence (DNA): TGTGCCAGCAGCCGTACAGGGTTGAAAGGAAACACCATATATTTT. Encoded protein: CASSRTGLKGNTIYF. The variable domain in full, with the rest retrieved from reference TRBV28 and TRBJ1-3, is DVKVTQSSRYLVKRTGEKVFLECVQDMDHENMFWYRQDPGLGLRLIYFSYDVKMKEKGDIPEGYSVSREKKERFSLILESASTNQTSMYLCASSRTGLKGNTIYFGEGSWLTVV.